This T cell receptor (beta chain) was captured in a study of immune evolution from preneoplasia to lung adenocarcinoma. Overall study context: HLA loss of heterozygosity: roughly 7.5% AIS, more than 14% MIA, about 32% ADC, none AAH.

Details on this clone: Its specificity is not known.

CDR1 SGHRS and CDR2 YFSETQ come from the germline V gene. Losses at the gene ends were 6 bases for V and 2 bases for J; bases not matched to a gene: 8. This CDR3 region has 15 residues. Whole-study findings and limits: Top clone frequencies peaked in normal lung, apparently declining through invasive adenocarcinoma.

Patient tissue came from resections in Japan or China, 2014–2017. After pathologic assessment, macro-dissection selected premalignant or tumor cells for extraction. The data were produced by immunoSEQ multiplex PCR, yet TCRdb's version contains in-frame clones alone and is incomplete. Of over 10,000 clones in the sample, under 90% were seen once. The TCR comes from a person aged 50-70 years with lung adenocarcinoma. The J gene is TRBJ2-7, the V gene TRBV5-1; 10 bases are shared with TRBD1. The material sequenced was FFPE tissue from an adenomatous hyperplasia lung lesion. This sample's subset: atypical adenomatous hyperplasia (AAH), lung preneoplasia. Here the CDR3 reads CASMLWTGGTYEQYF. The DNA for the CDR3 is TGCGCCAGCATGCTTTGGACAGGGGGTACCTACGAGCAGTACTTC.